Below are 20 T cell receptor beta chains sequenced from a single sample in a study of T cell repertoires in cytomegalovirus infection. In TCRdb, the reads were re-called with MiXCR into one record per CDR3 protein. This sample has under 300,000 distinct CDR3 sequences, with roughly an eighth found just once. Sample: PBMCs. These receptor sequences come from a human donor in good health (CMV status not recorded). Some clones in this sample may be carry-over from other donors' samples.

In this sample, this clonotype turned up many times. The rearrangement joins TRBV7-8 to TRBJ1-1, with D unresolved. Trimming pared 3 bases from V and 1 base from J, leaving 9 bases between. The CDR3 length is 14 residues. The V gene's germline CDR1 is SGHVS and CDR2 FQNEAQ. DNA for the CDR3: TGTGCCAGCAGCTTTGGTCAGCCGAACACTGAAGCTTTCTTT. Its translation: CASSFGQPNTEAFF.

The table lists this clonotype with many counts. The V and J genes are TRBV11-2 and TRBJ2-3; D call uncertain. This CDR3 spans 15 amino acids. The germline V and J ends were trimmed by 7 bases and 6 bases, with 20 bases remaining between them. The germline gives CDR1 SGHAT, CDR2 FQNNGV. CDR3 nucleotide sequence: TGTGCCAGCACCCAATACGGTCTTGCCGGGGATACGCAGTATTTT. Translated, it gives CASTQYGLAGDTQYF.

The sample holds many counts of this clonotype. The V gene is TRBV28, the J gene TRBJ1-1, with 7 bases identical to TRBD1. Germline V gene lookup returns CDR1 MDHEN and CDR2 SYDVKM. This CDR3 is built from 15 residues. The V and J ends lost 3 bases and 6 bases, in that order; junction bases with no gene match: 10. Here the CDR3 DNA reads TGTGCCAGCAGTTTCGAACAGGGGATTGTCCCTGAAGCTTTCTTT. It specifies CASSFEQGIVPEAFF.

The sample holds a few counts of this clonotype. The chain has TRBV9 and TRBJ2-3; D is unresolved. V shed 5 bases and J shed 6 bases, with 13 bases lying between them. Per the germline V gene, CDR1 is SGDLS and CDR2 is YYNGEE. This CDR3 contains 13 residues. Here the CDR3 reads CASSNPPPDTQYF. The DNA for the CDR3 is TGTGCCAGCAGTAACCCCCCCCCCGATACGCAGTATTTT.

The CDR3 bases are TGCGCCAGCAGCTTGACAGGGGAGGCCGGGGAGCTGTTTTTT. Its protein product is CASSLTGEAGELFF. The gene calls are TRBV5-1 and TRBJ2-2, with D possibly being TRBD1 (7 bases). V lost 1 base to trimming and J lost 6 bases, with 10 bases between them. Germline lookup yields CDR1 SGHRS and CDR2 YFSETQ. The CDR3 covers 14 residues.

DNA for the CDR3: TGCGCCAGCAGCTTGCAAGCAGGGAACTACGAGCAGTACTTC. It encodes CASSLQAGNYEQYF. The V and J genes are TRBV5-1 and TRBJ2-7; the D gene is possibly TRBD1 (5 bases). Germline V gene data show CDR1 as SGHRS and CDR2 as YFSETQ. This CDR3 has 14 amino acids. V shed 1 base and J shed 3 bases, with 11 bases lying between them.

This clonotype has ten or more counts. J is TRBJ2-7 and V is TRBV6-1; 8 nucleotides agree with TRBD2. The CDR3 is made up of 14 amino acids. Losses at the gene ends were 6 bases for V and 3 bases for J; bases not matched to a gene: 7. Germline CDR1 is MNHNS and CDR2 is SASEGT. The CDR3 coding sequence is TGTGCCAGCAGCTCCGGGACTAGAAACTACGAGCAGTACTTC. Translating it yields CASSSGTRNYEQYF.

This clonotype was observed once. The chain couples TRBV29-1 to TRBJ2-3, with D uncertain. There are 16 residues in the CDR3. The V and J ends lost 0 bases and 1 base respectively, with 14 bases between them. The V gene's germline CDR1 is SQVTM and CDR2 ANQGSEA. The DNA of the CDR3 is TGCAGCGTTGAAGAGCGAAAGGGCCAGGGCACAGATACGCAGTATTTT. Translating it yields CSVEERKGQGTDTQYF.

This clonotype was recorded at least ten times. The V gene is TRBV6-5, the J gene TRBJ2-7, with TRBD2 identical over 12 bases. The length of the CDR3 is 15 residues. In germline, CDR1 is MNHEY, CDR2 SVGAGI. The ends lost 0 bases at V and 7 bases at J; junction bases unmatched: 4. The CDR3 DNA follows: TGTGCCAGCAGTTACTCGGCCGGGACTAGCGGGGAGCAGTACTTC. Encoded protein: CASSYSAGTSGEQYF.

This clonotype has just a few counts. This chain connects TRBV5-5 to TRBJ2-7; 11 positions agree with TRBD2. This CDR3 contains 19 residues. From germline, CDR1 is SGHKS and CDR2 YYEKEE (reference sequence). Unmatched junction bases numbered 14, after V lost 2 bases and J lost 1 base. This chain's CDR3 is CASSFPLAGGKRRSYEQYF. The CDR3 region has the DNA TGTGCCAGCAGCTTTCCCCTAGCGGGAGGTAAGAGGAGATCCTACGAGCAGTACTTC.

This clonotype turned up a few times. The chain couples TRBV5-6 to TRBJ2-1, with 8 bases fitting TRBD1. CDR1 and CDR2 from the germline V gene are SGHDT and YYEEEE. V was pared by 3 bases and J by 5 bases, with 4 bases of the junction left unmatched. This CDR3 has 14 residues. CDR3 region: CASSSTGGNNEQFF. The CDR3 nucleotides are TGTGCCAGCAGCTCTACAGGGGGGAACAATGAGCAGTTCTTC.

The V gene is TRBV29-1, the J gene TRBJ1-1; TRBD1 might be the D (5 bases). The V gene's germline CDR1 is SQVTM and CDR2 ANQGSEA. The CDR3 extends over 12 amino acids. The ends were cut back, 7 bases at V and 0 bases at J, with 9 bases in the middle. CDR3: CSGGTLNTEAFF. The DNA for the CDR3 is TGCAGCGGCGGGACCTTGAACACTGAAGCTTTCTTT.

The genes are TRBV30 and TRBJ2-7; 8 bases map to TRBD1. Trimming cost V 3 bases and J 5 bases; bases outside gene matches: 12. Germline V gene data show CDR1 as GTSNPN and CDR2 as SVGIG (reference sequence). This CDR3 has 15 amino acids. The CDR3 sequence is CAWSLGQEVFHEQYF. The CDR3 bases are TGTGCCTGGAGCCTGGGACAGGAGGTGTTCCACGAGCAGTACTTC.

This clonotype was observed at least ten times. The chain uses TRBV7-2 and TRBJ2-7; possible D gene TRBD2, 5 bases. Germline CDR1 reads SGHTA; CDR2 reads FQGNSA. The CDR3 is made up of 14 amino acids. Deletions cut 3 bases from V and 1 base from J, with 10 bases between. The DNA for the CDR3 is TGTGCCAGCAGCTTGGAGGCCAGATCCTACGAGCAGTACTTC. It codes for CASSLEARSYEQYF.

This clonotype has ten or more counts. This chain connects TRBV7-2 to TRBJ2-7; no clear D gene. V was cut by 5 bases and J by 6 bases, with 11 bases left in between. The CDR3 is 12 amino acids. The germline V gene has CDR1 SGHTA and CDR2 FQGNSA. The CDR3 DNA is TGTGCCAGCAGCCCGACCTGGGGCGAGCAGTACTTC. Amino acids: CASSPTWGEQYF.

This clonotype was recorded a few times. The chain uses TRBV20-1 and TRBJ1-2; TRBD1 matches 7 bases. The CDR3 sequence is 12 residues long. Germline CDR1 and CDR2: DFQATT and SNEGSKA (reference sequence). Trimming at V came to 6 bases and at J to 4 bases, leaving 5 bases not matched to a gene. In nucleotides, the CDR3 is TGCAGTGCCGACAGGGACAGCTATGGCTACACCTTC. Translated, it gives CSADRDSYGYTF.

This clonotype was found a few times. This sequence joins TRBV7-9 and TRBJ1-1; maybe TRBD1 (5 bases). V was pared by 11 bases and J by 1 base, with 8 bases between. Germline values: CDR1 SEHNR, CDR2 FQNEAQ (reference sequence). CDR3 size: 11 residues. The CDR3 reads CALRGNTEAFF. The DNA for the CDR3 is TGTGCCCTGAGGGGGAACACTGAAGCTTTCTTT.

This clonotype was counted between two and nine times. This chain connects TRBV7-9 to TRBJ2-5; TRBD2 matches 8 bases. Germline V gene data show CDR1 as SEHNR and CDR2 as FQNEAQ (reference sequence). CDR3 length: 18 amino acids. V dropped 1 base and J dropped 1; count of bases not matched to a gene: 11. This CDR3 is CASSLVAAGGYGQETQYF. The CDR3 nucleotides read TGTGCCAGCAGCTTAGTGGCGGCGGGAGGATATGGCCAAGAGACCCAGTACTTC.

This clonotype was found a few times. The J gene is TRBJ1-4, the V gene TRBV4-3, with a tentative D call TRBD1 (6 bases). This CDR3 is built from 17 residues. Per germline, CDR1 LGHNA and CDR2 YSLEER. The germline V and J ends were trimmed by 0 bases and 2 bases, with 13 bases remaining between them. CDR3 nucleotides: TGCGCCAGCAGCCAAGAGATAACAGGGTTGACTAATGAAAAACTGTTTTTT. Amino acids: CASSQEITGLTNEKLFF.

The chain has TRBV7-3 and TRBJ2-2; D possibly corresponds to TRBD1 (7 bases). V dropped 5 bases and J dropped 6 bases, with 16 bases sitting between them. The CDR3 consists of 15 residues. CDR1 and CDR2 (germline): SGHTA, FQGTGA. The CDR3 sequence: CASSISGGFSGELFF. For the CDR3, the DNA is TGTGCCAGCAGCATATCAGGGGGGTTTTCCGGGGAGCTGTTTTTT. The full variable domain, rest sourced from reference TRBV7-3 and TRBJ2-2, is GAGVSQTPSNKVTEKGKYVELRCDPISGHTALYWYRQSLGQGPEFLIYFQGTGAADDSGLPNDRFFAVRPEGSVSTLKIQRTERGDSAVYLCASSISGGFSGELFFGEGSRLTVL.